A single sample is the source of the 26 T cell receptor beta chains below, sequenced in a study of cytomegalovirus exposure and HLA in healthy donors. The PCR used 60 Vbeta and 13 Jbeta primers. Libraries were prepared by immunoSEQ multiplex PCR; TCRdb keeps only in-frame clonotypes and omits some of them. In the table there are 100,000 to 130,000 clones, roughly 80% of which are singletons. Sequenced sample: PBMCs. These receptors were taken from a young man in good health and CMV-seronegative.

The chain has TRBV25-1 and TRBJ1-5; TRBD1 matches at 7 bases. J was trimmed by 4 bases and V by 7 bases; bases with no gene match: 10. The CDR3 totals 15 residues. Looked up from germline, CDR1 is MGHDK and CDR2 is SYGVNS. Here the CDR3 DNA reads TGTGCCAGCACCCGACAGGGCCCCCCTAATCAGCCCCAGCATTTT. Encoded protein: CASTRQGPPNQPQHF.

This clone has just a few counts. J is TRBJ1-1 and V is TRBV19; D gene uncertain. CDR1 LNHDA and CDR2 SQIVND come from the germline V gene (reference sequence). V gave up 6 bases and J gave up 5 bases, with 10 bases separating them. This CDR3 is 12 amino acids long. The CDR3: CASSPPSTEAFF. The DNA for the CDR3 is TGTGCCAGTAGCCCTCCGTCGACTGAAGCTTTCTTT.

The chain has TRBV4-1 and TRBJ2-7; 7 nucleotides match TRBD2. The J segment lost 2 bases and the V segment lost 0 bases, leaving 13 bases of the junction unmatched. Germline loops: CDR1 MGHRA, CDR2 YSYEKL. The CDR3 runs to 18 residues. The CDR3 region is CASSQDGGVGTETYEQYF. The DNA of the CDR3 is TGCGCCAGCAGCCAAGATGGGGGGGTCGGGACGGAAACCTACGAGCAGTACTTC.

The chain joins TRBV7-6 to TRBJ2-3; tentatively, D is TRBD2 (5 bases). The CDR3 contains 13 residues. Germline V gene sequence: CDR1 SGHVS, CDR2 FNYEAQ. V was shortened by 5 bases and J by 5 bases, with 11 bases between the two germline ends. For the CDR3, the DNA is TGTGCCAGCAGCCTTGGAGCGGTAGATACGCAGTATTTT. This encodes CASSLGAVDTQYF.

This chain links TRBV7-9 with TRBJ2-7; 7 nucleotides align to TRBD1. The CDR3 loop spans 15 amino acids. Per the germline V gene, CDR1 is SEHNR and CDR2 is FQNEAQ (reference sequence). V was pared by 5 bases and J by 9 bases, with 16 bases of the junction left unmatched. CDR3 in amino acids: CASSPSGTENPGQYF. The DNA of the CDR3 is TGTGCCAGCAGCCCGTCCGGGACAGAAAACCCCGGGCAGTACTTC.

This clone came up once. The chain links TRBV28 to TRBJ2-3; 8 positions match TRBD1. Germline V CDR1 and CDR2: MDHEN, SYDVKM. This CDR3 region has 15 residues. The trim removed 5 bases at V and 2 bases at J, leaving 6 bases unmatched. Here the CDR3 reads CASSELDRDTDTQYF. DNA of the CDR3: TGTGCCAGCAGTGAGTTGGACAGGGACACAGATACGCAGTATTTT.

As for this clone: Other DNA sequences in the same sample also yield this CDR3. CDR3 in DNA: TGCAGCGTTGGCACAGGTAACACTGAAGCTTTCTTT. Amino acid sequence: CSVGTGNTEAFF. The chain employs TRBV29-1 and TRBJ1-1; D might be TRBD1 (5 bases). The germline CDR1 and CDR2 sequences are SQVTM and ANQGSEA. There are 12 residues in the CDR3. The V and J ends lost 4 bases and 2 bases respectively, with 8 bases between them.

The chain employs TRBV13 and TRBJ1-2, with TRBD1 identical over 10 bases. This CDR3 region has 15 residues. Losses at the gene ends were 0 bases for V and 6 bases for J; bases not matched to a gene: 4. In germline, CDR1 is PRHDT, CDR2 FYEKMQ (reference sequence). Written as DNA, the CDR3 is TGTGCCAGCAGCTTAGGGACAGGGGGCGCGAATGGCTACACCTTC. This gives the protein CASSLGTGGANGYTF.

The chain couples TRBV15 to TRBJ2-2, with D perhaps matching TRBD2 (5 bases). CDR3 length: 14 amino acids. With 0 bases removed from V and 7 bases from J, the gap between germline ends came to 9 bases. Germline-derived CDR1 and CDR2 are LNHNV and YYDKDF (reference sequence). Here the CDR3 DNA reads TGTGCCACCAGCAGAGATCCCGGAGGCGGGGAGCTGTTTTTT. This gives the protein CATSRDPGGGELFF.

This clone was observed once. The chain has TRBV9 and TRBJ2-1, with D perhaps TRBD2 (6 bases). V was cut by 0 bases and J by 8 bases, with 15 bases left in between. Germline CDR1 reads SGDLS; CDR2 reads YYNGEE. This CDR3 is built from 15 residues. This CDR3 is CASSVGSRGVHEQFF. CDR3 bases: TGTGCCAGCAGCGTAGGGTCTCGCGGGGTCCATGAGCAGTTCTTC.

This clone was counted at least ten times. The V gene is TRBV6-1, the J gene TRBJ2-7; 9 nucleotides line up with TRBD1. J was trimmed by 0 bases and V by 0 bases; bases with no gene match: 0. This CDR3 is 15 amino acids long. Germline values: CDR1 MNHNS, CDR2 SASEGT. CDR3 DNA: TGTGCCAGCAGTGAAGCGACAGGGGGCTCCTACGAGCAGTACTTC. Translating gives CASSEATGGSYEQYF.

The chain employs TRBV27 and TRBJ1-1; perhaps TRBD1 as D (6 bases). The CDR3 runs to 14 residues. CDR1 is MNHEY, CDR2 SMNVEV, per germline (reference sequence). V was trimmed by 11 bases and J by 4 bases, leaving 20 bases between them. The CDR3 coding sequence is TGTGCCGTCTCGGGGGGGGCTGCGGGCACTGAAGCTTTCTTT. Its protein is CAVSGGAAGTEAFF.

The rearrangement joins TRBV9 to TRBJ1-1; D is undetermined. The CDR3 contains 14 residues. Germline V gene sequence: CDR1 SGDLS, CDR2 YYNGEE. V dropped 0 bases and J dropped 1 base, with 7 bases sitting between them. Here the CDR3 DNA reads TGTGCCAGCAGCGTAGAAGCTTGGAACACTGAAGCTTTCTTT. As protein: CASSVEAWNTEAFF. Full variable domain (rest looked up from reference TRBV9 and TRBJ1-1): DSGVTQTPKHLITATGQRVTLRCSPRSGDLSVYWYQQSLDQGLQFLIQYYNGEERAKGNILERFSAQQFPDLHSELNLSSLELGDSALYFCASSVEAWNTEAFFGQGTRLTVV.

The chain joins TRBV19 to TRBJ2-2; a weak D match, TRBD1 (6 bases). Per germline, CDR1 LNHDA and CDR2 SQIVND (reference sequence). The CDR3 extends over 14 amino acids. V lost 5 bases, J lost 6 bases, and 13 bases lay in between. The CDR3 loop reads CASSLRQAAGELFF. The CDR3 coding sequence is TGTGCCAGTAGTCTCCGACAGGCGGCCGGGGAGCTGTTTTTT. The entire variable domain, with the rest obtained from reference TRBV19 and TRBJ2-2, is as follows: DGGITQSPKYLFRKEGQNVTLSCEQNLNHDAMYWYRQDPGQGLRLIYYSQIVNDFQKGDIAEGYSVSREKKESFPLTVTSAQKNPTAFYLCASSLRQAAGELFFGEGSRLTVL.

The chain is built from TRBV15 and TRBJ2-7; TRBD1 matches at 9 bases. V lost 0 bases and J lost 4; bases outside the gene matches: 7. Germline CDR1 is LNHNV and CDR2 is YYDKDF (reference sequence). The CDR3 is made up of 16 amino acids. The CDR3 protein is CATSRENYRGRYEQYF. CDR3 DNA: TGTGCCACCAGCAGAGAAAATTACAGGGGGCGGTACGAGCAGTACTTC.

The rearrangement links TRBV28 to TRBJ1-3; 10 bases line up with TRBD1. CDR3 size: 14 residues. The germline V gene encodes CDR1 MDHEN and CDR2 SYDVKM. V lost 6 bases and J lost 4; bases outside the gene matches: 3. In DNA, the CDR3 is TGTGCCAGCAGAGACAGGGGGCCCGGAAACACCATATATTTT. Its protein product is CASRDRGPGNTIYF.

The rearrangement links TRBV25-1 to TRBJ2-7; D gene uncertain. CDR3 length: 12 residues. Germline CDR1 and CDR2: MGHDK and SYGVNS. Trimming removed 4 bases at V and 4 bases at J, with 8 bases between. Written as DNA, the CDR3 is TGTGCCAGCAGTGGGCATCTTTACGAGCAGTACTTC. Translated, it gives CASSGHLYEQYF.

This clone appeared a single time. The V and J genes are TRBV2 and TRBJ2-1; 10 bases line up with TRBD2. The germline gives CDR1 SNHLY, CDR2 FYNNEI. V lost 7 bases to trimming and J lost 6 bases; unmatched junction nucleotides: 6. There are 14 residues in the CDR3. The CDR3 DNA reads TGTGCCAGCAATTACGGACTAGCGGCCAATGAGCAGTTCTTC. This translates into CASNYGLAANEQFF.

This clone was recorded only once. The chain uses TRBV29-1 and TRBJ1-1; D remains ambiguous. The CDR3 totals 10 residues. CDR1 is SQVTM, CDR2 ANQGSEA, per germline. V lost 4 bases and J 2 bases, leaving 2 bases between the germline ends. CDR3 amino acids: CSVANTEAFF. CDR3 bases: TGCAGCGTTGCAAACACTGAAGCTTTCTTT.

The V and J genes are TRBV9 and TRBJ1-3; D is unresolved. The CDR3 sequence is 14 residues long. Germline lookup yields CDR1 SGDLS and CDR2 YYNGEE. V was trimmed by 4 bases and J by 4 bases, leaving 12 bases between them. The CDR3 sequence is CASSRLQFGNTIYF. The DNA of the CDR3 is TGTGCCAGCAGCCGACTGCAGTTCGGAAACACCATATATTTT.

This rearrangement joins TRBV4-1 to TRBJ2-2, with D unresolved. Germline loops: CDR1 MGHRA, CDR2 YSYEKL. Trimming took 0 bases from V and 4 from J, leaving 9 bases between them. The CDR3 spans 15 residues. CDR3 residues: CASSQEAFSTGELFF. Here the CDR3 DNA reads TGCGCCAGCAGCCAAGAGGCCTTTTCCACCGGGGAGCTGTTTTTT.

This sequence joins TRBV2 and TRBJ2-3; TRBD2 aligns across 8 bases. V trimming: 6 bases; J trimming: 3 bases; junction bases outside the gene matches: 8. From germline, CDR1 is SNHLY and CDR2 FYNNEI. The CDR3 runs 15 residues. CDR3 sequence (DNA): TGTGCCAGCAGAATTGCGGGAGGAGGTACAGATACGCAGTATTTT. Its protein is CASRIAGGGTDTQYF.

CDR3 DNA sequence: TGTGCCAGCAGCACAGGGGCTAACACTGAAGCTTTCTTT. Translated: CASSTGANTEAFF. The rearrangement links TRBV7-9 to TRBJ1-1; TRBD1 aligns across 7 bases. This CDR3 has 13 amino acids. Germline V lookup: CDR1 SEHNR, CDR2 FQNEAQ (reference sequence). With V trimmed by 5 bases and J by 2 bases, 2 bases remained unmatched.

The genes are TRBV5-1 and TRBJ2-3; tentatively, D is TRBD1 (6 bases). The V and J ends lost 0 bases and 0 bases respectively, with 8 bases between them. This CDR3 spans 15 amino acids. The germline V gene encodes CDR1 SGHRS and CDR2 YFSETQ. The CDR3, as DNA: TGCGCCAGCAGCTTGGGACAGGCCAGCACAGATACGCAGTATTTT. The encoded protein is CASSLGQASTDTQYF.

DNA for the CDR3: TGTGCCAGCATAGAGAACAGGGGTGGGAACGAGCAGTACTTC. Translating it yields CASIENRGGNEQYF. The V call is TRBV6-1, the J call TRBJ2-7; the match to TRBD1 covers 7 bases. Germline V gene lookup returns CDR1 MNHNS and CDR2 SASEGT. This CDR3 spans 14 amino acids. The ends lost 7 bases at V and 5 bases at J; junction bases unmatched: 11.

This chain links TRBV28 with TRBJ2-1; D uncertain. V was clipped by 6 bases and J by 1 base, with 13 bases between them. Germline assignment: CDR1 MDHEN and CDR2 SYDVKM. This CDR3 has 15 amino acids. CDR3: CASSPLTRSYNEQFF. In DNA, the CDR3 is TGTGCCAGCAGCCCCCTCACCAGATCCTACAATGAGCAGTTCTTC.